This T cell receptor (beta chain) emerged from a study of beta chain features in type 1 diabetes. Every isolated RNA sample was fully reverse transcribed, so sequencing captured expressed TCRB transcripts. This table comes from immunoSEQ multiplex PCR, and its TCRdb copy is limited to in-frame clones, with some not included. Of 400,000 to 450,000 clones listed, around 13% are singletons. Blood was collected once per donor into heparin, averaging roughly 110 mL. The CDR3 runs to 17 residues. In germline, CDR1 is LGHNA, CDR2 YNFKEQ. V lost 2 bases to trimming and J lost 0 bases; unmatched junction nucleotides: 2. This clone was observed a few times.

Source material: naive CD4+ T cells from blood. The TCR was taken from a man aged 25-45 years in good health. This chain links TRBV4-2 with TRBJ2-1; the match to TRBD2 covers 12 bases. CDR3 loop: CASSQPSGRGSYNEQFF. Written as DNA, the CDR3 is TGTGCCAGCAGCCAACCTAGCGGGAGGGGCTCCTACAATGAGCAGTTCTTC.